This is a list of T cell receptor beta chains from one sample in a study of cytomegalovirus exposure and HLA in healthy donors. Assay used: immunoSEQ multiplex PCR; TCRdb lists only in-frame clones, some missing. The sample yields around 140,000 clones, 73% seen once. Sequenced sample: PBMCs. All receptors derive from a woman aged 18-30 years in good health and CMV-seronegative. Each CDR3 is given with its conserved first and last residue. A D gene is named only where the DNA matches it firmly. The size of a clone is reported for some rows only, either as once, few or many, or as a class for expanded clones.

J,D,size,V,CDR3,DNA
TRBJ2-5,.,.,TRBV9,CASSVEAERETQYF,TGTGCCAGCAGCGTAGAGGCGGAAAGGGAGACCCAGTACTTC
TRBJ1-1,TRBD1,.,TRBV7-9,CSSSLAQGQPEAFF,TGTTCCAGCAGCTTAGCACAGGGGCAACCTGAAGCTTTCTTT
TRBJ2-1,.,.,TRBV9,CASSVDREQFF,TGTGCCAGCAGCGTAGATCGTGAGCAGTTCTTC
TRBJ1-2,TRBD1,.,TRBV14,CASSQVNHGQGYGYTF,TGTGCCAGCAGCCAAGTCAACCACGGACAGGGATATGGCTACACCTTC
TRBJ1-5,.,.,TRBV30,CAWSVNVGTLGNQPQHF,TGTGCCTGGAGTGTTAATGTGGGGACATTAGGCAATCAGCCCCAGCATTTT
TRBJ2-1,.,.,TRBV19,CASSIRGTGSEQFF,TGTGCCAGTAGTATCAGGGGAACGGGCAGTGAGCAGTTCTTC
TRBJ2-3,.,few,TRBV5-1,CASSLDGGNTDTQYF,TGCGCCAGCAGCTTGGACGGGGGTAACACAGATACGCAGTATTTT
TRBJ1-5,TRBD1,few,TRBV9,CASSVGPGGPYQPQHF,TGTGCCAGCAGCGTAGGTCCAGGGGGACCCTATCAGCCCCAGCATTTT
TRBJ1-5,.,few,TRBV7-2,CASSLAARGFSNQPQHF,TGTGCCAGCAGCTTAGCGGCGAGGGGGTTTAGCAATCAGCCCCAGCATTTT
TRBJ1-5,.,.,TRBV2,CASSGGGQLIYSNQPQHF,TGTGCCAGCAGTGGGGGTGGACAACTTATCTATAGCAATCAGCCCCAGCATTTT
TRBJ1-5,.,.,TRBV9,CASSVGPGQDQPQHF,TGTGCCAGCAGCGTAGGTCCAGGGCAGGATCAGCCCCAGCATTTT
TRBJ1-2,.,.,TRBV2,CASSERNIDGYTF,TGTGCCAGCAGTGAAAGAAACATCGATGGCTACACCTTC
TRBJ2-3,TRBD2,few,TRBV7-8,CASSRVGTSLNTQYF,TGTGCCAGCAGTCGGGTCGGGACTAGTTTAAATACGCAGTATTTT
TRBJ2-6,TRBD1,few,TRBV13,CATTNRGLSGANVLTF,TGTGCCACCACGAACAGGGGGCTATCTGGGGCCAACGTCCTGACTTTC
TRBJ1-1,.,.,TRBV10-3,CAIRRRAATILTEAFF,TGTGCCATCAGGCGGAGGGCGGCAACCATTCTCACTGAAGCTTTCTTT
TRBJ1-5,.,.,TRBV19,CASSIVGQGRTQPQHF,TGTGCCAGTAGTATAGTAGGGCAGGGCAGAACTCAGCCCCAGCATTTT
TRBJ2-5,.,.,TRBV12-5,CASGLTGGETQYF,TGTGCTAGTGGCTTGACAGGAGGGGAGACCCAGTACTTC
TRBJ1-4,.,.,TRBV5-6,CASSLAQVFNEKLFF,TGTGCCAGCAGCTTGGCACAGGTTTTTAATGAAAAACTGTTTTTT
TRBJ2-1,TRBD2,once,TRBV27,CASSLWYLAGGGFNEQFF,TGTGCCAGCAGTTTATGGTATCTAGCGGGAGGGGGATTCAATGAGCAGTTCTTC
TRBJ2-2,TRBD2,.,TRBV7-9,CASSLVPRGLAINTGELFF,TGTGCCAGCAGCTTAGTCCCCCGCGGACTAGCGATAAACACCGGGGAGCTGTTTTTT
TRBJ2-7,TRBD2,.,TRBV15,CATSFLAGPSYEQYF,TGTGCCACCAGCTTCCTAGCGGGTCCCTCCTACGAGCAGTACTTC
TRBJ2-2,.,.,TRBV7-9,CASTGTGELFF,TGTGCCAGTACAGGGACCGGGGAGCTGTTTTTT
TRBJ1-5,.,.,TRBV6-5,CGPEEGNQPQHF,TGTGGGCCGGAGGAGGGCAATCAGCCCCAGCATTTT